This T cell receptor (beta chain) stems from a study of blood T cell repertoires in COVID-19. Clones were read by immunoSEQ multiplex PCR, and TCRdb kept only the in-frame ones, dropping some. The profile shows approximately 200,000 clones, about four fifths of them singletons. Everyone who took part was roughly 18 to 89 years old, and they came from 24 US areas. The recovered donors of Cohort 3 showed two negative PCRs, clearance, or symptom resolution. This TCR was recovered from a man between 60 and 70 years old who had recovered from COVID-19. Sample: PBMCs or T cells enriched from blood (not recorded which).

The DNA for the CDR3 is TGTGCCAGCAGCTCGGGACTAGGTGGGGCCTCCTACGAGCAGTACTTC. Protein: CASSSGLGGASYEQYF. The rearrangement links TRBV7-2 to TRBJ2-7; TRBD2 aligns across 8 bases. The CDR3 is 16 amino acids. Germline lookup yields CDR1 SGHTA and CDR2 FQGNSA. V shed 4 bases, J shed 0 bases, and the junction held 8 bases outside the gene matches. Supplemented by reference TRBV7-2 and TRBJ2-7, the full variable domain reads GAGVSQSPSNKVTEKGKDVELRCDPISGHTALYWYRQSLGQGLEFLIYFQGNSAPDKSGLPSDRFSAERTGGSVSTLTIQRTQQEDSAVYLCASSSGLGGASYEQYFGPGTRLTVT.